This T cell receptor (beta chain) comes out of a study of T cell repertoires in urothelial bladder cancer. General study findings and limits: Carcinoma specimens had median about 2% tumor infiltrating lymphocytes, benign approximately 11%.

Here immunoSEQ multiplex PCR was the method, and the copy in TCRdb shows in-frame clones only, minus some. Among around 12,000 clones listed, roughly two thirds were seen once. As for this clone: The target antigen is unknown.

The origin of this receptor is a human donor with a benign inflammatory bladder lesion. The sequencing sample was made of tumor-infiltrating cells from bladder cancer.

CDR3 loop: CASSARTGANTEAFF. CDR3 DNA sequence: TGCGCCAGCAGCGCTCGGACAGGGGCGAACACTGAAGCTTTCTTT. The chain has TRBV5-1 and TRBJ1-1, with 9 bases lining up with TRBD1. CDR3 length: 15 amino acids. V trimming: 4 bases; J trimming: 1 base; junction bases outside the gene matches: 5. The germline CDR1 and CDR2 sequences are SGHRS and YFSETQ.